Following are 8 T cell receptor beta chains from one sample sequenced in a study of T cell changes during pregnancy in multiple sclerosis. Here immunoSEQ multiplex PCR was the method, and the copy in TCRdb shows in-frame clones only, minus some. The sample has 30,000 to 35,000 clones, approximately 91% seen once. The specimen was CD8+ T cells from peripheral blood mononuclear cells, collected in the second trimester of pregnancy. The source of these receptors is a female donor with multiple sclerosis, enrolled in a pregnancy study.

The chain combines TRBV6-6 with TRBJ1-1; no firm D call. V lost 7 bases and J 6 bases, leaving 15 bases between the germline ends. CDR1 and CDR2 from the germline V gene are MNHNY and SVGAGI (reference sequence). The length of the CDR3 is 13 residues. CDR3 residues: CASTSGVVPEAFF. The CDR3 DNA is TGTGCCAGCACCAGCGGGGTGGTCCCTGAAGCTTTCTTT.

V and J are TRBV7-2 and TRBJ1-1; 8 bases match TRBD1. After removal of 3 bases from V and 2 bases from J, the junction contained 5 bases not matched to a gene. The CDR3 consists of 15 residues. The germline gives CDR1 SGHTA, CDR2 FQGNSA. The CDR3 coding sequence is TGTGCCAGCAGCTTCTCGACAGGGGAAAACACTGAAGCTTTCTTT. Its protein is CASSFSTGENTEAFF.

The chain couples TRBV6-1 to TRBJ1-2, with D perhaps matching TRBD1 (6 bases). V was shortened by 6 bases and J by 3 bases, with 17 bases between the two germline ends. This CDR3 is built from 15 residues. The V gene's germline CDR1 is MNHNS and CDR2 SASEGT. CDR3 sequence reads: CASRNSRGLHYGYTF. The CDR3 DNA reads as TGTGCCAGCAGAAATTCCAGGGGCCTCCACTATGGCTACACCTTC.

This rearrangement joins TRBV13 to TRBJ2-7; 9 nucleotides match TRBD1. The CDR3 has 15 residues. Trimming took 5 bases from V and 7 from J; bases not matched to a gene: 12. The germline V gene has CDR1 PRHDT and CDR2 FYEKMQ (reference sequence). CDR3 residues: CASSTHATGGVEQYF. In nucleotides, the CDR3 is TGTGCCAGCAGCACGCACGCGACAGGGGGGGTTGAGCAGTACTTC. Based on the CDR3 plus reference TRBV13 and TRBJ2-7, the full variable domain is AAGVIQSPRHLIKEKRETATLKCYPIPRHDTVYWYQQGPGQDPQFLISFYEKMQSDKGSIPDRFSAQQFSDYHSELNMSSLELGDSALYFCASSTHATGGVEQYFGPGTRLTVT.

This rearrangement joins TRBV29-1 to TRBJ2-7, with TRBD1 identical over 9 bases. Germline V gene sequence: CDR1 SQVTM, CDR2 ANQGSEA. This CDR3 has 12 residues. V lost 4 bases to trimming and J lost 6 bases; unmatched junction nucleotides: 4. The CDR3: CSVGDRVAEQYF. For the CDR3, the DNA is TGCAGCGTTGGGGACAGGGTGGCCGAGCAGTACTTC.

This sequence joins TRBV7-2 and TRBJ2-3; possibly TRBD2 for D (5 bases). CDR3 length: 17 residues. Trimming pared 1 base from V and 0 bases from J, leaving 14 bases between. CDR1 SGHTA and CDR2 FQGNSA come from the germline V gene. As DNA, the CDR3 is TGTGCCAGCAGCTTAGTGGGCGGGTCCCCTAGCACAGATACGCAGTATTTT. Amino acid sequence: CASSLVGGSPSTDTQYF. Variable domain in full (rest from reference TRBV7-2 and TRBJ2-3): GAGVSQSPSNKVTEKGKDVELRCDPISGHTALYWYRQSLGQGLEFLIYFQGNSAPDKSGLPSDRFSAERTGGSVSTLTIQRTQQEDSAVYLCASSLVGGSPSTDTQYFGPGTRLTVL.

The J gene is TRBJ2-2, the V gene TRBV11-1; 13 bases are a match to TRBD2. The CDR3 extends over 17 amino acids. The V and J ends lost 5 bases and 3 bases, in that order; junction bases with no gene match: 6. The germline CDR1 and CDR2 sequences are SGHAT and FQDESV (reference sequence). The CDR3 DNA reads TGTGCCAGCAGCCGGACTAGCGGGAGTGGGGACACCGGGGAGCTGTTTTTT. Protein product: CASSRTSGSGDTGELFF.

The rearrangement uses TRBV4-3 and TRBJ2-7; TRBD2 agrees at 8 bases. The CDR3 is 16 amino acids. V dropped 0 bases and J dropped 5; count of bases not matched to a gene: 9. Germline CDR1 LGHNA, CDR2 YSLEER. As DNA, the CDR3 is TGCGCCAGCAGCCAAGATCTGCGGGAGGAGTATGACGAGCAGTACTTC. As protein: CASSQDLREEYDEQYF.